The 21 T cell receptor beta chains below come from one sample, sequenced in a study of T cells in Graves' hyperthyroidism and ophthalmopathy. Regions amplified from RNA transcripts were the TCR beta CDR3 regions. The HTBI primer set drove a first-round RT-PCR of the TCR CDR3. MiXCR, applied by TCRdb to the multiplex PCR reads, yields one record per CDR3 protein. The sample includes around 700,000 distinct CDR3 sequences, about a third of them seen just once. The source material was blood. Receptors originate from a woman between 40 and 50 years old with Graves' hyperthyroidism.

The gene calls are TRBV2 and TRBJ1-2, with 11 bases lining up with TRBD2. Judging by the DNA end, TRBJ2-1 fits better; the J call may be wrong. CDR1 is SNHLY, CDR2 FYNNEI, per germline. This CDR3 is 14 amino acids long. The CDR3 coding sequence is TGTGCCAGCACGTTAGCGGGAGGGTTCAATGAGCAGTTCTTC. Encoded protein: CASTLAGGFNEQFF.

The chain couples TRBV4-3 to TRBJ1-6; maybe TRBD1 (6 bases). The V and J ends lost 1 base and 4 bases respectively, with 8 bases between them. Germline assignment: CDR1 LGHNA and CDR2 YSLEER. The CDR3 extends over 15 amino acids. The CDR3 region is CASSQGDRYNSPLHF. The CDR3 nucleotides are TGCGCCAGCAGCCAAGGCGACAGGTATAATTCACCCCTCCACTTT.

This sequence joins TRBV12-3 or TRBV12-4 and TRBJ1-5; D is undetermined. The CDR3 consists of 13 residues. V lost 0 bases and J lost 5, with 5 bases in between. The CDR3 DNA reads TGTGCCAGCAGTTTAGCACAAGATCAGCCCCAGCATTTT. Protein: CASSLAQDQPQHF.

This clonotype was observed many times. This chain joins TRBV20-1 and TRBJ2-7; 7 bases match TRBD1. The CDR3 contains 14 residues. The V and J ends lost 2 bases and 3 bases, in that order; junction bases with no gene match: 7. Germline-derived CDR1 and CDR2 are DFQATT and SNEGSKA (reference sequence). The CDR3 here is CSARLGQAHYEQYF. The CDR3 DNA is TGCAGTGCTAGACTCGGACAGGCCCACTACGAGCAGTACTTC.

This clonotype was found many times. The CDR3 DNA reads TGTGCCACCAGCCGTGGGGAGGGCGCGTACGAGCAGTACTTC. This encodes CATSRGEGAYEQYF. The chain couples TRBV15 to TRBJ2-7, with 7 bases lining up with TRBD2. This CDR3 contains 14 residues. Germline V gene lookup returns CDR1 LNHNV and CDR2 YYDKDF (reference sequence). The V and J ends lost 5 bases and 4 bases, in that order; junction bases with no gene match: 8.

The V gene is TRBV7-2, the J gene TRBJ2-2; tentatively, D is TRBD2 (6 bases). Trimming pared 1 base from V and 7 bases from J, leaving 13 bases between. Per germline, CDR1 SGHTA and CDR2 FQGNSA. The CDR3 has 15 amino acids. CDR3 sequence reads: CASSLGRAWDGELFF. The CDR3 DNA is TGTGCCAGCAGCTTAGGGAGGGCCTGGGACGGGGAGCTGTTTTTT.

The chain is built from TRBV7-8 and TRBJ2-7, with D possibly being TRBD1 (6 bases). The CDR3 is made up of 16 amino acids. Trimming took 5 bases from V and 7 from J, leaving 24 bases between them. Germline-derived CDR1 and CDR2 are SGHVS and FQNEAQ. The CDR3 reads CASSTFRQATWDEQYF. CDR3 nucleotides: TGTGCCAGCAGCACCTTCCGACAGGCGACGTGGGATGAGCAGTACTTC.

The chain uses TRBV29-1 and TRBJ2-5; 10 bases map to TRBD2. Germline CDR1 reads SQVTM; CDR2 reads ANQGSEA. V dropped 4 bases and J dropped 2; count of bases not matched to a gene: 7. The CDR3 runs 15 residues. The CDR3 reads CSVVPVAGGQETQYF. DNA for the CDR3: TGCAGCGTTGTACCAGTAGCGGGAGGACAAGAGACCCAGTACTTC.

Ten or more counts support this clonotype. DNA for the CDR3: TGTGCCAGCAGCGTGGGGATAACACTAACAGAAGCTTTCTTT. It codes for CASSVGITLTEAFF. This rearrangement joins TRBV9 to TRBJ1-1; D gene unclear. This CDR3 contains 14 residues. Germline V gene data show CDR1 as SGDLS and CDR2 as YYNGEE. The V gene lost 2 bases and the J gene lost 8 bases, with 16 bases spanning the gap.

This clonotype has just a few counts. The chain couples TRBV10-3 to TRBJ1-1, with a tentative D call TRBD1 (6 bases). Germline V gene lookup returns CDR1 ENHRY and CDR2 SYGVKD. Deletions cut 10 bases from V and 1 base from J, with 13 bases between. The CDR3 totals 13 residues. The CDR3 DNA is TGTGCCAGCAACCAGGGGTCGAACACTGAAGCTTTCTTT. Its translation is CASNQGSNTEAFF.

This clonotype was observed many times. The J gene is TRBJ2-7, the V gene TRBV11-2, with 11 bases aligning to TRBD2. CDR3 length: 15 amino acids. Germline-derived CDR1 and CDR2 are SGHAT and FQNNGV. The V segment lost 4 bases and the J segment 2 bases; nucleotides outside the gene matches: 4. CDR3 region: CASSSGTSGTYEQYF. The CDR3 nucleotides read TGTGCCAGCAGCTCTGGGACTAGCGGAACCTACGAGCAGTACTTC.

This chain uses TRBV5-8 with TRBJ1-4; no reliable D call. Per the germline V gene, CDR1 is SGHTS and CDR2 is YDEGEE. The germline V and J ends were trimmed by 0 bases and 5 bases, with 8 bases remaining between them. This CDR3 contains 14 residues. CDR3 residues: CASSLDPVNEKLFF. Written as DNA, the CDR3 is TGTGCCAGCAGCTTGGACCCAGTGAATGAAAAACTGTTTTTT.

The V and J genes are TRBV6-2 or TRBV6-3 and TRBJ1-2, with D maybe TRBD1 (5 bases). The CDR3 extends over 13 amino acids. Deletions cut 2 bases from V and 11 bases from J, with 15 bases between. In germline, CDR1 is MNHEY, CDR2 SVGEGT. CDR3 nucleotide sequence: TGTGCCAGCAGTTACCGGGGCCGGACTTGGTACACCTTC. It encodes CASSYRGRTWYTF.

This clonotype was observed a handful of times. The CDR3 protein is CASSPREENEKLFF. CDR3 nucleotides: TGTGCCAGCAGTCCGCGGGAGGAGAATGAAAAACTGTTTTTT. This sequence joins TRBV19 and TRBJ1-4; D is undetermined. The V and J ends lost 9 bases and 5 bases respectively, with 16 bases between them. Per germline, CDR1 LNHDA and CDR2 SQIVND (reference sequence). This CDR3 spans 14 amino acids.

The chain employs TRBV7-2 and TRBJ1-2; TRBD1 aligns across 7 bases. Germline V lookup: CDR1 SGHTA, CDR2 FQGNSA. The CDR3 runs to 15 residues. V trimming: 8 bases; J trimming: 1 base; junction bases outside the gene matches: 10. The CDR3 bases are TGTGCCAGCCAAGGGCCGGGACAGCTTAACTATGGCTACACCTTC. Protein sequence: CASQGPGQLNYGYTF. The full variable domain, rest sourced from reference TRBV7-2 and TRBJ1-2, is GAGVSQSPSNKVTEKGKDVELRCDPISGHTALYWYRQSLGQGLEFLIYFQGNSAPDKSGLPSDRFSAERTGGSVSTLTIQRTQQEDSAVYLCASQGPGQLNYGYTFGSGTRLTVV.

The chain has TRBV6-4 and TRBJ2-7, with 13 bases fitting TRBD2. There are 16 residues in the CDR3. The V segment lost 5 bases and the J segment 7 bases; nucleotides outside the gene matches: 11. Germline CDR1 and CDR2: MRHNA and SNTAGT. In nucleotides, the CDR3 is TGTGCCAGCAGTTCGACTAGCGGGAGGTATAATATAGAGCAGTACTTC. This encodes CASSSTSGRYNIEQYF.

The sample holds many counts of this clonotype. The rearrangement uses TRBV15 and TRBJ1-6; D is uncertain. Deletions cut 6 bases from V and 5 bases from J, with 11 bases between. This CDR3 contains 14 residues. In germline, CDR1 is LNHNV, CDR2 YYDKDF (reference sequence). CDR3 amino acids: CATRSQADNSPLHF. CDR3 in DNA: TGTGCCACCAGGTCTCAGGCGGATAATTCACCCCTCCACTTT.

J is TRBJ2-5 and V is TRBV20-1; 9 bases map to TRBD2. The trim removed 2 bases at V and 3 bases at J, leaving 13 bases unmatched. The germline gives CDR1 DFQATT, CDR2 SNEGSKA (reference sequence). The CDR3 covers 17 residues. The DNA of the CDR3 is TGCAGTGCTAGATCAGTTCGGGGGCTAGCGGGGAAAGAGACCCAGTACTTC. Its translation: CSARSVRGLAGKETQYF.

The CDR3 is CASSQGWGGEQYF. CDR3 nucleotides: TGTGCCAGCAGCCAGGGGTGGGGAGGCGAGCAGTACTTC. This chain links TRBV12-3 or TRBV12-4 with TRBJ2-7; D is perhaps TRBD1 or TRBD2 (6 bases each). The V gene lost 6 bases and the J gene lost 6 bases, with 15 bases spanning the gap. This CDR3 contains 13 residues.

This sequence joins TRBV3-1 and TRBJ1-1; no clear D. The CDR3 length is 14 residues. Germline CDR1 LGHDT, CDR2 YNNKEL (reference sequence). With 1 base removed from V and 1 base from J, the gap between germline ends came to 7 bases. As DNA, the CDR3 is TGTGCCAGCAGCCAAGGTTACGGGAACACTGAAGCTTTCTTT. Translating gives CASSQGYGNTEAFF.

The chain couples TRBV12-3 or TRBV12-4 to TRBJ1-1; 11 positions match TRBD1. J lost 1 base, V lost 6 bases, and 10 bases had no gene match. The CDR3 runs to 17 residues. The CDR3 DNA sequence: TGTGCCAGCAGGCACGCCCCGGGACAGGGGGAGAACACTGAAGCTTTCTTT. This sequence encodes CASRHAPGQGENTEAFF.